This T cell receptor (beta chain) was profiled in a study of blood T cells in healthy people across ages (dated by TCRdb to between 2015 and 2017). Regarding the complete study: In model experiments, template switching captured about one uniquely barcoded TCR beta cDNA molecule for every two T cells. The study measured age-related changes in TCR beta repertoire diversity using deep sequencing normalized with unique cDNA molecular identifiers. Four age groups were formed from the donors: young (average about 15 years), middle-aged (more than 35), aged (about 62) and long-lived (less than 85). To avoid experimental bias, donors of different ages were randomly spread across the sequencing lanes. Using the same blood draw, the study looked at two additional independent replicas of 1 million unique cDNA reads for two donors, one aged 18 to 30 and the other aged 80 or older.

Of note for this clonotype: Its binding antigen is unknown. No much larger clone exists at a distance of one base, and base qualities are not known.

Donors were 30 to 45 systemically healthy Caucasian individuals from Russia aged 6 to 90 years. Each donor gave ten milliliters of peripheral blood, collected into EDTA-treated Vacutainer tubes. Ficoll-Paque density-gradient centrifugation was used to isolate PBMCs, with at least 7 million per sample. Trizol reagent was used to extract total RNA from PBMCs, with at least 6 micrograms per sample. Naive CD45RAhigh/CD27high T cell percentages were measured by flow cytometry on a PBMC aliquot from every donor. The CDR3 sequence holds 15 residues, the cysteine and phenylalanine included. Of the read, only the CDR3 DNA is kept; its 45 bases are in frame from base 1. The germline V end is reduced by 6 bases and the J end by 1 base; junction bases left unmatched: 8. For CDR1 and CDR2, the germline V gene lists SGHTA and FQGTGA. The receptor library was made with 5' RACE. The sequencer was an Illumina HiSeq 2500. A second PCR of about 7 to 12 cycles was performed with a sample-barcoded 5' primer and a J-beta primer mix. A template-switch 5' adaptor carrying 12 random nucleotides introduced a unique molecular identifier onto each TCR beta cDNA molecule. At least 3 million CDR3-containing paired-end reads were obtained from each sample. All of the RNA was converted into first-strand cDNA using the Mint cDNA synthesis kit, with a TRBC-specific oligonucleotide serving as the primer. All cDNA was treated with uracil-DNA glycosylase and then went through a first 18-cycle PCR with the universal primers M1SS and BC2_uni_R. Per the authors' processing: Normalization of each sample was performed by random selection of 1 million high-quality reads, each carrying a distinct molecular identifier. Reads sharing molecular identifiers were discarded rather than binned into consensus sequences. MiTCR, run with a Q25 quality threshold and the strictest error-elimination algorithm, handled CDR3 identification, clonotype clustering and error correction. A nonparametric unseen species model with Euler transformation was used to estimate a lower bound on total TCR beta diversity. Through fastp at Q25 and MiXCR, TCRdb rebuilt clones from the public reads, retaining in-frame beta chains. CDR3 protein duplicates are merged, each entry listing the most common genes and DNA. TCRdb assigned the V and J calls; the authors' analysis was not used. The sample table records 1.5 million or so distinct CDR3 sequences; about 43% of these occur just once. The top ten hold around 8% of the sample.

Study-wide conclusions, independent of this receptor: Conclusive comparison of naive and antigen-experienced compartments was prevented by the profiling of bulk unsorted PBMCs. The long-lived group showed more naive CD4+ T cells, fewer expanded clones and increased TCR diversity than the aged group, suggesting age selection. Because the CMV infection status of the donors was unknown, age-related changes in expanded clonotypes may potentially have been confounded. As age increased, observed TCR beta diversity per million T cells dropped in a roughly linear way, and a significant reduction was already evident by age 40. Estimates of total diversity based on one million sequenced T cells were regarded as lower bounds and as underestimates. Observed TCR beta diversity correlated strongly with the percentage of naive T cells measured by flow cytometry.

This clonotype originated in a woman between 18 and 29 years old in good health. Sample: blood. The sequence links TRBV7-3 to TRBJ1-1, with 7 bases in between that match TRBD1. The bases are TGTGCCAGCAGGTTAGACAGGGCAGCGAACACTGAAGCTTTCTTT. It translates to CASRLDRAANTEAFF. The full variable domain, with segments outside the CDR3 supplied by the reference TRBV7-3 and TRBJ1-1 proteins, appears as GAGVSQTPSNKVTEKGKYVELRCDPISGHTALYWYRQSLGQGPEFLIYFQGTGAADDSGLPNDRFFAVRPEGSVSTLKIQRTERGDSAVYLCASRLDRAANTEAFFGQGTRLTVV.